The 3 T cell receptor beta chains reported below all come from one sample, sequenced in a study of T cells in Graves' hyperthyroidism and ophthalmopathy. From RNA transcripts, TCR beta CDR3 regions were amplified. HTBI primers drove first-round RT-PCR of the TCR CDR3. TCRdb re-analysed the multiplex PCR reads in MiXCR, keeping a single row per CDR3 protein. The sample consists of under 300,000 distinct CDR3 sequences, around 15% of them appearing once. The sample comprised blood. These receptors were collected from a woman between 45 and 60 years old with Graves' hyperthyroidism that later progressed to Graves' ophthalmopathy.

This clonotype showed up many times. The chain combines TRBV14 with TRBJ1-3; 9 bases are shared with TRBD1. Germline lookup yields CDR1 SGHDN and CDR2 FVKESK. This CDR3 spans 12 amino acids. With 5 bases clipped from V and 8 bases from J, the junction kept 1 base outside the gene matches. The chain's CDR3 is CASSGTGYTIYF. Written as DNA, the CDR3 is TGTGCCAGCAGCGGGACAGGGTACACCATATATTTT.

The table lists this clonotype with a few counts. V usage is TRBV2 and J usage is TRBJ1-2, with no clear D. The V gene's germline CDR1 is SNHLY and CDR2 FYNNEI. Trimming stripped 5 bases from V and 4 bases from J, with 17 bases between. The CDR3 is 15 residues long. The CDR3 DNA reads TGTGCCAGCAGTTGGGCAGCCACCCGAGGCTATGGCTACACCTTC. Translation gives CASSWAATRGYGYTF.

This clonotype has ten or more counts. The genes are TRBV9 and TRBJ1-1; 7 bases fit TRBD1. V lost 0 bases, J lost 1 base, and 9 bases stayed unmatched. Germline assignment: CDR1 SGDLS and CDR2 YYNGEE. The CDR3 contains 17 residues. The DNA of the CDR3 is TGTGCCAGCAGCGTAGCACCGGAGGGGGCGCGGAACACTGAAGCTTTCTTT. As protein: CASSVAPEGARNTEAFF.